The 21 T cell receptor beta chains below all came from one sample that was sequenced in a study of T-cell memory formation after mild COVID-19. TCRdb redid the calling of the 5' RACE reads with MiXCR, one entry per CDR3 protein. The table shows fewer than 95,000 distinct CDR3 sequences, with about 13% occurring only once. Sequenced material: PBMCs or a T cell subset sorted from them (not recorded which). Every receptor here comes from an adult woman who had mild COVID-19 (a few samples of this study predate the infection). Cell type and time point are not known.

The gene calls are TRBV19 and TRBJ1-1, with 10 bases lining up with TRBD1. The CDR3 spans 14 residues. V dropped 2 bases and J dropped 4; count of bases not matched to a gene: 1. Germline values: CDR1 LNHDA, CDR2 SQIVND (reference sequence). CDR3 region: CASSIWTGGTEAFF. The CDR3 coding sequence is TGTGCCAGTAGTATATGGACAGGGGGCACTGAAGCTTTCTTT.

This clonotype was detected only a few times. The chain joins TRBV9 to TRBJ1-2; 8 nucleotides agree with TRBD1. Germline loops: CDR1 SGDLS, CDR2 YYNGEE. The ends lost 3 bases at V and 8 bases at J; junction bases unmatched: 0. This CDR3 comprises 11 residues. The DNA for the CDR3 is TGTGCCAGCAGCGCAGGGGGCGGCTACACCTTC. Translation gives CASSAGGGYTF. The complete variable domain, with remaining parts taken from reference TRBV9 and TRBJ1-2, reads DSGVTQTPKHLITATGQRVTLRCSPRSGDLSVYWYQQSLDQGLQFLIQYYNGEERAKGNILERFSAQQFPDLHSELNLSSLELGDSALYFCASSAGGGYTFGSGTRLTVV.

This clonotype has a handful of counts. The genes are TRBV20-1 and TRBJ2-5; 7 positions match TRBD2. V was pared by 2 bases and J by 5 bases, with 5 bases of the junction left unmatched. CDR1 is DFQATT and CDR2 is SNEGSKA in the germline V gene (reference sequence). The length of the CDR3 is 13 residues. The CDR3 DNA reads as TGCAGTGCTAGATGGACTAGGGCGGAGACCCAGTACTTC. Translation gives CSARWTRAETQYF.

The chain carries TRBV5-1 and TRBJ2-1; 11 bases are shared with TRBD1. After removal of 4 bases from V and 7 bases from J, the junction contained 10 bases not matched to a gene. Germline CDR1 reads SGHRS; CDR2 reads YFSETQ. This CDR3 comprises 16 residues. CDR3 in amino acids: CASSPDRGLVENEQFF. Here the CDR3 DNA reads TGCGCCAGCAGCCCGGACAGGGGGCTAGTAGAAAATGAGCAGTTCTTC.

This chain links TRBV12-3 or TRBV12-4 with TRBJ2-1; the match to TRBD2 covers 10 bases. V was pared by 6 bases and J by 1 base, with 6 bases of the junction left unmatched. The CDR3 contains 16 residues. In nucleotides, the CDR3 is TGTGCCAGCAGGGGTAGCGGGGGGAGATCCTACAATGAGCAGTTCTTC. Translating gives CASRGSGGRSYNEQFF.

The chain recombines TRBV12-3 or TRBV12-4 with TRBJ2-5, with D possibly TRBD2 on 5 matching bases. The CDR3 contains 15 residues. The V end lost 2 bases, the J end lost 5 bases, and 15 bases lay between the germline ends. DNA of the CDR3: TGTGCCAGCAGTTTATTCGGGAACACCTGGGAGACCCAGTACTTC. It translates to CASSLFGNTWETQYF.

This clonotype came up a few times. V gene TRBV7-6 combines with J gene TRBJ2-1; 7 nucleotides match TRBD2. CDR1 and CDR2 from the germline V gene are SGHVS and FNYEAQ. This CDR3 region has 17 residues. The V gene end was trimmed by 6 bases and the J gene end by 8 bases; junction bases not matched to a gene: 19. The CDR3 DNA follows: TGTGCCAGCAGTAGGACGGGGGAGGGCCTCCGTACCGATGAGCAGTTCTTC. Translation: CASSRTGEGLRTDEQFF.

The chain's CDR3 is CASTRYGERNTGELFF. DNA for the CDR3: TGTGCCAGCACCAGATACGGGGAGCGAAACACCGGGGAGCTGTTTTTT. The chain is built from TRBV12-3 or TRBV12-4 and TRBJ2-2; possible D gene TRBD2, 5 bases. The V and J ends lost 7 bases and 2 bases respectively, with 17 bases between them. The length of the CDR3 is 16 residues.

This clonotype showed up just a few times. The gene calls are TRBV20-1 and TRBJ2-7; 11 bases line up with TRBD2. V shed 3 bases, J shed 6 bases, and the junction held 13 bases outside the gene matches. Germline-derived CDR1 and CDR2 are DFQATT and SNEGSKA (reference sequence). This CDR3 spans 16 amino acids. The CDR3 region is CSASNPGLADPSEQYF. The CDR3 DNA reads TGCAGTGCTAGCAACCCGGGACTAGCGGATCCCTCCGAGCAGTACTTC.

The chain combines TRBV6-2 or TRBV6-3 with TRBJ2-1, with 10 bases lining up with TRBD2. Germline lookup yields CDR1 MNHEY and CDR2 SVGEGT. The CDR3 is 14 residues long. The V segment lost 8 bases and the J segment 7 bases; nucleotides outside the gene matches: 8. The CDR3: CASDIAGGWNEQFF. CDR3 nucleotide sequence: TGTGCCAGCGATATAGCGGGAGGCTGGAATGAGCAGTTCTTC.

This clonotype was counted a few times. The chain links TRBV3-1 to TRBJ2-1; D is perhaps TRBD1 (5 bases). CDR3 length: 15 amino acids. Deletions cut 0 bases from V and 4 bases from J, with 10 bases between. The germline gives CDR1 LGHDT, CDR2 YNNKEL (reference sequence). The CDR3 protein is CASSQDSGLYNEQFF. The CDR3 bases are TGTGCCAGCAGCCAAGACTCAGGGTTATACAATGAGCAGTTCTTC.

V usage is TRBV20-1 and J usage is TRBJ1-1; D may be TRBD1 (5 bases). The V gene lost 0 bases and the J gene lost 6 bases, with 14 bases spanning the gap. This CDR3 is 14 amino acids long. CDR1 and CDR2 from the germline V gene are DFQATT and SNEGSKA (reference sequence). This chain's CDR3 is CSARDRDRSAEAFF. The CDR3 nucleotides are TGCAGTGCTAGAGATCGTGACAGAAGCGCTGAAGCTTTCTTT.

This clonotype was observed a few times. The gene calls are TRBV29-1 and TRBJ2-7; D is uncertain. From germline, CDR1 is SQVTM and CDR2 ANQGSEA. There are 13 residues in the CDR3. Deletions cut 7 bases from V and 2 bases from J, with 15 bases between. CDR3 sequence: CSAGGSLAYEQYF. The CDR3 DNA reads TGCAGCGCTGGTGGCAGTTTGGCCTACGAGCAGTACTTC.

This chain joins TRBV4-3 and TRBJ2-7, with unresolved D. The CDR3 covers 14 residues. Germline V CDR1 and CDR2: LGHNA, YSLEER. V was clipped by 0 bases and J by 6 bases, with 12 bases between them. For the CDR3, the DNA is TGCGCCAGCAGCCAAGACCCCGCCACGGGCGAGCAGTACTTC. Its translation: CASSQDPATGEQYF.

This clonotype has a count of ten or more. The rearrangement joins TRBV6-5 to TRBJ1-1; D is uncertain. The ends were cut back, 2 bases at V and 9 bases at J, with 16 bases in the middle. This CDR3 spans 14 amino acids. In germline, CDR1 is MNHEY, CDR2 SVGAGI. The CDR3 DNA is TGTGCCAGCAGTTACCGGACTGACCACACCCAAGCTTTCTTT. It codes for CASSYRTDHTQAFF.

Ten or more counts support this clonotype. This chain uses TRBV5-1 with TRBJ2-1, with D perhaps matching TRBD1 (6 bases). CDR1 and CDR2 (germline): SGHRS, YFSETQ. V was trimmed by 4 bases and J by 0 bases, leaving 11 bases between them. This CDR3 spans 15 amino acids. CDR3 DNA: TGCGCCAGCAGCCAAAGACAGGACTCCTACAATGAGCAGTTCTTC. Translated, it gives CASSQRQDSYNEQFF.

Only a few counts were recorded for this clonotype. This chain uses TRBV9 with TRBJ2-5; 7 nucleotides match TRBD2. Germline CDR1 and CDR2: SGDLS and YYNGEE. This CDR3 has 18 amino acids. With V trimmed by 6 bases and J by 3 bases, 20 bases remained unmatched. CDR3 DNA: TGTGCCAGCACCTATTTAGGGAGGGAGTCTTCTCGTAAAGAGACCCAGTACTTC. Translating gives CASTYLGRESSRKETQYF.

Many counts were recorded for this clonotype. This chain connects TRBV12-3 or TRBV12-4 to TRBJ2-3; TRBD2 aligns across 12 bases. This CDR3 is 15 amino acids long. V lost 4 bases to trimming and J lost 3 bases; unmatched junction nucleotides: 2. The CDR3 region has the DNA TGTGCCAGCAGTTCGGGGACTAGCGGGACAGATACGCAGTATTTT. As protein: CASSSGTSGTDTQYF.

The rearrangement uses TRBV10-3 and TRBJ2-2; D remains unclear. Germline V gene data show CDR1 as ENHRY and CDR2 as SYGVKD. The CDR3 loop spans 13 amino acids. V lost 3 bases to trimming and J lost 4 bases, with 6 bases between them. The CDR3 loop is CAISDPTTGELFF. The CDR3, as DNA: TGTGCCATCAGTGATCCTACCACCGGGGAGCTGTTTTTT.

This clonotype was recorded a few times. The genes are TRBV5-1 and TRBJ1-2, with 10 nucleotides matching TRBD1. Germline-derived CDR1 and CDR2 are SGHRS and YFSETQ. V trimming: 2 bases; J trimming: 6 bases; junction bases outside the gene matches: 4. The CDR3 extends over 14 amino acids. The CDR3 spells CASSFGQGDDGYTF. The DNA of the CDR3 is TGCGCCAGCAGCTTTGGACAGGGGGACGATGGCTACACCTTC.

The sample holds many counts of this clonotype. The gene calls are TRBV4-3 and TRBJ2-7; TRBD1 is a possible D gene (6 bases). Trimming cost V 3 bases and J 0 bases, with 9 bases left between them. Germline values: CDR1 LGHNA, CDR2 YSLEER. The CDR3 extends over 14 amino acids. Here the CDR3 reads CASSHDRSSYEQYF. The CDR3 nucleotides are TGCGCCAGCAGCCATGACAGGAGCTCCTACGAGCAGTACTTC.